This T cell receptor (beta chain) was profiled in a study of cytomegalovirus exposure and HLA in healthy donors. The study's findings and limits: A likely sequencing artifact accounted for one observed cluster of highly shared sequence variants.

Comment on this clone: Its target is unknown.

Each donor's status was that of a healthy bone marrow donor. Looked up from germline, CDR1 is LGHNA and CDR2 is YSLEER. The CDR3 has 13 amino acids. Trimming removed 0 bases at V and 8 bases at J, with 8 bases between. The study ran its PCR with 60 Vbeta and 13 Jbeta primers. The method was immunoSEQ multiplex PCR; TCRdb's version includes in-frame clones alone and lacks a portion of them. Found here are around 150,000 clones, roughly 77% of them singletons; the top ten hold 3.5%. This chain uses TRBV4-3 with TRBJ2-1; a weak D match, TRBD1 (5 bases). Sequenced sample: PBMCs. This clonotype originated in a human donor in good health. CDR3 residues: CASSQDSRDEQFF. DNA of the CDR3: TGCGCCAGCAGCCAAGATAGCAGGGATGAGCAGTTCTTC.